The entry below describes one T cell receptor (beta chain). This specimen comes from a study of blood T cell repertoires in COVID-19. The overall study: From T cells, B-cell-depleted T cells, or PBMCs came the material, which was cDNA or gDNA.

The germline CDR1 and CDR2 sequences are SGHRS and YFSETQ. CDR3 length: 15 amino acids. Trimming cost V 6 bases and J 4 bases; bases outside gene matches: 11. Method: immunoSEQ multiplex PCR; TCRdb's copy keeps in-frame clones and lacks some. Among a few hundred thousand clones listed, about 80% were seen once. This study enrolled people aged about 18 to 100 from roughly 22 US geographic areas. Cohort assignment relied on participant-reported clinical history. The V and J genes are TRBV5-1 and TRBJ2-5; TRBD1 matches 8 bases. Source material: PBMCs or T cells enriched from blood (not recorded which). The receptor's source is a man between 50 and 59 years old who had recovered from COVID-19. The CDR3 region has the DNA TGCGCCAGCAACTGGGACAGGTTGGGTTCAGAGACCCAGTACTTC. Translated: CASNWDRLGSETQYF.